This TCR beta chain was identified during a study of regulatory T cells in long-lasting Graves disease (dated by TCRdb to the early 2020s). Turning to the overall study: Persistent Graves' disease was defined as persistently positive TSH receptor autoantibodies together with antithyroid drug treatment for over 5 years. Persistent Graves' disease patients were compared with newly diagnosed Graves' disease patients by peripheral blood TCR sequencing and RNA sequencing. A total of about 35 samples underwent TCR sequencing: around 13 from persistent and around 20 from newly diagnosed Graves' disease patients. The study was registered as a clinical trial and conducted in China. Persistent Graves' disease patients in the clinical cohort had taken antithyroid drugs for around 11 years on average.

The library was prepared using multiplex PCR. Sequencer: Illumina HiSeq 4000. TCR beta libraries were built with iRepertoire HTBI primers and Arm-PCR amplification of CDR3 regions. Gel purification was performed on PCR products prior to sequencing. The paper's processing steps were these. Across samples, roughly 60 TRBV and 15 or so TRBJ segments were identified and used for gene usage analysis of CDR3 amino acid clonotypes. COPE and FqMerger were used to merge filtered high-quality paired reads into contigs. BLAST was used to align contigs to IMGT TRBV, TRBD and TRBJ reference genes, and CDR3 was defined according to IMGT. Any clonotype with a frequency above 0.1% was counted as a highly expanded clone. Shannon entropy was used to measure repertoire diversity, and the Gini coefficient was used to measure V-J evenness. A clonotype was considered public if more than one individual shared it. TCRdb trimmed public reads at Q25 via fastp, called clones via MiXCR and kept in-frame beta chains. Merged by CDR3 protein, the rows form single entries marked with the most common genes and DNA. TCRdb assigned the V and J calls; the authors' analysis was not used. Recorded for this sample are approximately 380,000 distinct CDR3 sequences; around 21% of them occurred a single time. Together, the top ten hold less than 25% of the sample.

Taken from the germline V gene (reference sequence), the CDR1 and CDR2 loops are SEHNR and FQNEAQ. Spanning cysteine to phenylalanine, the CDR3 consists of 14 amino acids. Only the CDR3 region is kept as DNA, spanning 42 bases read in frame from base 1. Study-wide findings and limitations: Persistent disease showed preferential use of TRBV28, TRBJ1-2 and TRBJ2-5, whereas newly diagnosed disease favored TRBV20-1 and TRBJ2-1. The authors acknowledged the small sample size as a limitation that may reduce accuracy. Persistent patients shared more public clonotypes among themselves (under 3,000) than newly diagnosed patients did (approximately 970). Only the TCR beta chain was sequenced and analyzed. Persistent Graves' disease patients showed lower TCR Shannon entropy and fewer highly expanded clones than newly diagnosed patients, suggesting clonal expansion. Only peripheral blood was studied, because thyroid tissue, the primary lesion, was inaccessible.

The sample's time point, from its label and the paper: persistent/refractory GD, antithyroid drugs over 5 years with positive TRAb. For both TCR sequencing and RNA sequencing, RNA was extracted from PBMCs in TRIzol. The diagnosis of Graves' disease was made according to American Thyroid Association guidelines. Patients were recruited from an endocrinology department in Xi'an, China. From each patient, about 8.9 milliliters of peripheral blood was collected into an EDTA anticoagulant tube. Ficoll Paque Plus density gradient separation was used to isolate PBMCs, and no further T cell sorting was done. An Agilent 2100 Bioanalyzer and agarose gel were used to check RNA quality, and a NanoDrop 2000 was used to measure RNA concentration. This clonotype was detected only once. Its recognized antigen is unknown. At one of its ends the junction is not consistent with the germline gene, which may arise from a read error.

The receptor chain draws on TRBV7-9 and TRBJ2-7; 8 of the junction bases match TRBD1. The receptor was isolated from a female donor with Graves disease. Sequencing used peripheral blood mononuclear cells (PBMCs), obtained when the disease was refractory, from a patient treated with antithyroid drugs. In nucleotides, the sequence is TGTGCCAGCAGCGAGGGACAGGCTCGCTACGAGCAGTATTTC. Protein translation: CASSEGQARYEQYF.